A single sample gave rise to the 28 T cell receptor beta chains below, sequenced in a study of T cell responses to AZD1222 COVID-19 vaccine. TCRdb keeps only in-frame clones here, not all; method: immunoSEQ multiplex PCR. In the table there are over 150,000 clones, over 85% of which are singletons. The sample consisted of peripheral blood, taken 28 days after the second AZD1222 dose. The origin of the receptors is an adult who received the AZD1222 COVID-19 vaccine.

This chain links TRBV9 with TRBJ2-4; 9 nucleotides agree with TRBD1. The CDR3 is made up of 14 amino acids. CDR1 SGDLS and CDR2 YYNGEE come from the germline V gene. The V segment lost 4 bases and the J segment 5 bases; nucleotides outside the gene matches: 4. The CDR3 DNA follows: TGTGCCAGCAGCCCGCGACAGGGGGAAAACATTCAGTACTTC. As protein: CASSPRQGENIQYF.

This rearrangement joins TRBV6-6 to TRBJ1-5; D not resolved. The germline CDR1 and CDR2 sequences are MNHNY and SVGAGI (reference sequence). Between the trimmed V and J ends, which lost 5 bases and 5 bases, there was a span of 10 bases. The CDR3 has 13 amino acids. CDR3 sequence (DNA): TGTGCCAGCAGTGGGCGAGACGATCAGCCCCAGCATTTT. It translates to CASSGRDDQPQHF.

The chain recombines TRBV6-5 with TRBJ1-2; weak D call: TRBD1 (5 bases). Trimming took off 2 bases at V and 7 bases at J, with 11 bases between the two ends. Germline V gene data show CDR1 as MNHEY and CDR2 as SVGAGI. This CDR3 is built from 13 residues. CDR3 DNA: TGTGCCAGCAGTTACGAAGGGGCGCGTGGCTACACCTTC. It is translated as CASSYEGARGYTF.

The rearrangement uses TRBV10-3 and TRBJ1-3, with a tentative D call TRBD1 (5 bases). V lost 8 bases, J lost 3 bases, and 14 bases lay in between. The CDR3 extends over 14 amino acids. Per germline, CDR1 ENHRY and CDR2 SYGVKD. The CDR3 sequence: CAIRTQGGGNTIYF. The DNA of the CDR3 is TGTGCCATCCGGACCCAGGGCGGTGGAAACACCATATATTTT.

The chain employs TRBV3-1 (or the pseudogene TRBV3-2) and TRBJ1-3, with D hard to call. CDR3 length: 14 residues. Germline CDR1 is LGHDT and CDR2 is YNNKEL (reference sequence). The V end lost 0 bases, the J end lost 4 bases, and 7 bases lay between the germline ends. Written as DNA, the CDR3 is TGTGCCAGCAGCCAAGATGGATGGGGAAACACCATATATTTT. It is translated as CASSQDGWGNTIYF.

The genes are TRBV4-1 and TRBJ1-1; unclear D gene. V dropped 4 bases and J dropped 4 bases, with 16 bases sitting between them. The CDR3 contains 15 residues. Germline lookup yields CDR1 MGHRA and CDR2 YSYEKL. The CDR3 coding sequence is TGCGCCAGCAGCCCCTATTTCGACACGGTCACTGAAGCTTTCTTT. Its protein is CASSPYFDTVTEAFF.

The chain recombines TRBV15 with TRBJ2-1; a weak D match, TRBD1 (6 bases). CDR3 length: 13 residues. Trimming shortened V by 11 bases and J by 2 bases, and 13 bases separated the two germline ends. In germline, CDR1 is LNHNV, CDR2 YYDKDF (reference sequence). CDR3 sequence reads: CAATRDTYNEQFF. The CDR3 DNA sequence: TGTGCCGCCACCCGGGACACCTACAATGAGCAGTTCTTC.

V and J are TRBV10-3 and TRBJ2-1; no clear D gene. CDR1 ENHRY and CDR2 SYGVKD come from the germline V gene. V lost 3 bases and J 4 bases, leaving 10 bases between the germline ends. The CDR3 loop spans 14 amino acids. The CDR3 DNA reads as TGTGCCATCAGTGATGAGATTCAATACAATGAGCAGTTCTTC. It specifies CAISDEIQYNEQFF.

This chain connects TRBV10-1 to TRBJ2-3; D possibly matches TRBD1 or TRBD2 (5 bases each). There are 14 residues in the CDR3. V lost 5 bases to trimming and J lost 4 bases, with 13 bases between them. Germline V CDR1 and CDR2: WNHNN, SYGVQD (reference sequence). CDR3 sequence: CASSRTGAADTQYF. The CDR3 coding sequence is TGCGCCAGCAGTCGAACCGGGGCCGCAGATACGCAGTATTTT.

The V gene is TRBV5-1, the J gene TRBJ1-4, with D possibly matching TRBD1 (6 bases). Deletions cut 2 bases from V and 8 bases from J, with 16 bases between. Looked up from germline, CDR1 is SGHRS and CDR2 is YFSETQ. CDR3 length equals 15 residues. CDR3: CASSFHGGRTEKLFF. Written as DNA, the CDR3 is TGCGCCAGCAGCTTCCACGGGGGGCGCACAGAAAAACTGTTTTTT.

The rearrangement links TRBV18 to TRBJ1-2; 9 bases map to TRBD1. The trim removed 3 bases at V and 3 bases at J, leaving 5 bases unmatched. Germline CDR1 is KGHSH and CDR2 is LQKENI. The CDR3 is 15 residues long. CDR3 in DNA: TGTGCCAGCTCACCGAGGGACAGGGAACACTATGGCTACACCTTC. Translated: CASSPRDREHYGYTF.

V gene TRBV12-3 or TRBV12-4 combines with J gene TRBJ1-1; D possibly corresponds to TRBD1 (5 bases). This CDR3 has 12 amino acids. Trimming shortened V by 5 bases and J by 8 bases, and 12 bases separated the two germline ends. CDR3 sequence (DNA): TGTGCCAGCAGTCCTCCGGGACCCGAAGCTTTCTTT. It yields the protein CASSPPGPEAFF.

The V and J genes are TRBV7-2 and TRBJ2-5; TRBD1 is a possible D gene (5 bases). Germline CDR1 reads SGHTA; CDR2 reads FQGNSA. CDR3 length equals 15 residues. Trimming removed 5 bases at V and 5 bases at J, with 18 bases between. CDR3 sequence (DNA): TGTGCCAGCAGCGCCCCCCCCCAGGGTTTGGAGACCCAGTACTTC. Residues: CASSAPPQGLETQYF.

The chain recombines TRBV12-5 with TRBJ2-7; D call uncertain. Per the germline V gene, CDR1 is LGHNT and CDR2 is FRNRAP. This CDR3 region has 12 residues. Trimming took 5 bases from V and 5 from J, leaving 10 bases between them. This chain's CDR3 is CASGPGWDEQYF. The DNA for the CDR3 is TGTGCTAGTGGTCCGGGTTGGGACGAGCAGTACTTC.

This rearrangement joins TRBV12-3 or TRBV12-4 to TRBJ2-5, with D perhaps TRBD1 (6 bases). The CDR3 runs 13 residues. Between the trimmed V and J ends, which lost 5 bases and 7 bases, there was a span of 14 bases. CDR3 sequence: CASSQGTQGTQYF. DNA for the CDR3: TGTGCCAGCAGTCAGGGGACACAGGGGACCCAGTACTTC.

This chain uses TRBV28 with TRBJ1-2; D remains ambiguous. V lost 4 bases, J lost 6 bases, and 12 bases lay in between. The CDR3 consists of 13 residues. Germline V gene data show CDR1 as MDHEN and CDR2 as SYDVKM. CDR3: CASSSGSHDGYTF. CDR3 sequence (DNA): TGTGCCAGCAGTTCCGGGTCCCACGATGGCTACACCTTC.

This clone was counted a single time. This chain links TRBV5-1 with TRBJ2-3; D might be TRBD1 (5 bases). The CDR3 runs to 16 residues. Deletions cut 3 bases from V and 2 bases from J, with 16 bases between. The germline V gene encodes CDR1 SGHRS and CDR2 YFSETQ. DNA for the CDR3: TGCGCCAGCAGCTCCCTAGGTCAGGGTTCCACAGATACGCAGTATTTT. Amino acid sequence: CASSSLGQGSTDTQYF.

This chain joins TRBV7-9 and TRBJ1-3; D gene unclear. From germline, CDR1 is SEHNR and CDR2 FQNEAQ (reference sequence). V was clipped by 9 bases and J by 0 bases, with 9 bases between them. The CDR3 has 13 residues. The CDR3 here is CASRRDSGNTIYF. The CDR3 DNA sequence: TGTGCCAGTCGGCGGGACTCTGGAAACACCATATATTTT.

V gene TRBV19 combines with J gene TRBJ2-5, with TRBD2 identical over 12 bases. Germline V lookup: CDR1 LNHDA, CDR2 SQIVND (reference sequence). This CDR3 comprises 16 residues. V lost 5 bases and J lost 0; bases outside the gene matches: 4. The CDR3 loop is CASSFRLAGDQETQYF. In DNA form, the CDR3 reads TGTGCCAGTAGTTTTAGACTAGCGGGGGACCAAGAGACCCAGTACTTC.

The chain combines TRBV19 with TRBJ2-2; 13 bases align to TRBD2. The CDR3 length is 16 residues. J gave up 7 bases and V 4 bases, and 6 bases lay outside the gene matches. Germline CDR1 LNHDA, CDR2 SQIVND (reference sequence). The CDR3 is CASSTRLAGGHGELFF. The CDR3 DNA is TGTGCCAGTAGTACCCGACTAGCGGGGGGTCACGGGGAGCTGTTTTTT.

The gene calls are TRBV5-6 and TRBJ1-5; 10 nucleotides match TRBD1. V lost 4 bases to trimming and J lost 7 bases; unmatched junction nucleotides: 11. This CDR3 contains 16 residues. Germline loops: CDR1 SGHDT, CDR2 YYEEEE. CDR3 nucleotide sequence: TGTGCCAGCAGCGTGACAGGGGGCGCGGGTGGGCAGCCCCAGCATTTT. Translating it yields CASSVTGGAGGQPQHF.

The gene calls are TRBV29-1 and TRBJ1-4; the D gene is possibly TRBD1 (6 bases). V was shortened by 4 bases and J by 8 bases, with 20 bases between the two germline ends. The CDR3 extends over 15 amino acids. Germline lookup yields CDR1 SQVTM and CDR2 ANQGSEA. The CDR3 reads CSVGQSGGHAEKLFF. The CDR3 region has the DNA TGCAGCGTTGGGCAAAGTGGGGGGCACGCGGAAAAACTGTTTTTT.

V is TRBV4-2 and J is TRBJ1-2; tentatively, D is TRBD1 (6 bases). The germline V gene has CDR1 LGHNA and CDR2 YNFKEQ. The CDR3 length is 16 residues. Trimming took 3 bases from V and 3 from J, leaving 17 bases between them. CDR3 amino acids: CASSQDSLGNYYGYTF. In DNA, the CDR3 is TGTGCCAGCAGCCAGGACAGTCTAGGGAATTACTATGGCTACACCTTC.

V is TRBV3-1 (or the pseudogene TRBV3-2) and J is TRBJ1-1; D unclear. From germline, CDR1 is LGHDT and CDR2 YNNKEL (reference sequence). Between the trimmed V and J ends, which lost 2 bases and 1 base, there was a span of 5 bases. The CDR3 loop spans 13 amino acids. CDR3 region: CASSQRRNTEAFF. The CDR3 DNA follows: TGTGCCAGCAGCCAAAGGAGGAACACTGAAGCTTTCTTT.

The V and J genes are TRBV3-1 (or the pseudogene TRBV3-2) and TRBJ2-3; 7 positions match TRBD2. CDR3 length: 15 residues. After removal of 6 bases from V and 0 bases from J, the junction contained 6 bases not matched to a gene. CDR1 is LGHDT and CDR2 is YNNKEL in the germline V gene (reference sequence). CDR3 region: CASSDSGFSTDTQYF. CDR3 coding DNA: TGTGCCAGCAGTGATAGCGGGTTTAGCACAGATACGCAGTATTTT.

The chain links TRBV12-3 or TRBV12-4 to TRBJ2-7, with TRBD1 identical over 8 bases. The CDR3 consists of 13 residues. J lost 5 bases, V lost 4 bases, and 4 bases had no gene match. The CDR3 loop reads CASSWAGGNEQYF. Written as DNA, the CDR3 is TGTGCCAGCAGTTGGGCAGGGGGCAACGAGCAGTACTTC.

In DNA form, the CDR3 reads TGTGCCAGCAGTGAAGCAGCTCGATCGAGCTCCTACGAGCAGTACTTC. Translation gives CASSEAARSSSYEQYF. The chain has TRBV2 and TRBJ2-7, with unresolved D. CDR3 size: 16 residues. Germline V gene data show CDR1 as SNHLY and CDR2 as FYNNEI. V lost 0 bases and J 0 bases, leaving 12 bases between the germline ends.

The chain uses TRBV7-8 and TRBJ1-5; D is undetermined. The CDR3 spans 13 residues. The germline V gene has CDR1 SGHVS and CDR2 FQNEAQ. Deletions cut 5 bases from V and 5 bases from J, with 10 bases between. The DNA for the CDR3 is TGTGCCAGCAGCCCCTCACGAGATCAGCCCCAGCATTTT. It is translated as CASSPSRDQPQHF.